This T cell receptor (beta chain) is from a study of CD8 T cells in Susac syndrome. An input of roughly 0.5 to 1 ug of RNA was subjected to reverse transcription using random hexamers. Across 54 Vbeta and 13 Jbeta, immunoSEQ multiplex PCR amplified TCR beta CDR3. TCRdb redid the calling of the immunoSEQ multiplex PCR reads with MiXCR, one entry per CDR3 protein. Of 100,000 to 150,000 distinct CDR3 sequences in the sample, roughly 94% were seen once. Each multiple sclerosis control was a treatment-naive patient with relapsing-remitting disease that was either stable or active. The CDR3 extends over 12 amino acids. Between the trimmed V and J ends, which lost 2 bases and 10 bases, there was a span of 10 bases. Germline loops: CDR1 SEHNR, CDR2 FQNEAQ (reference sequence).

The J gene is TRBJ2-3, the V gene TRBV7-9; a possible D gene is TRBD2 (6 bases). Sequenced input: CD4+ T cells from PBMCs. The sequence derives from a human donor with multiple sclerosis. Written as DNA, the CDR3 is TGTGCCAGCAGCTTACTAGGAGGGGCGCAGTATTTT. It specifies CASSLLGGAQYF.